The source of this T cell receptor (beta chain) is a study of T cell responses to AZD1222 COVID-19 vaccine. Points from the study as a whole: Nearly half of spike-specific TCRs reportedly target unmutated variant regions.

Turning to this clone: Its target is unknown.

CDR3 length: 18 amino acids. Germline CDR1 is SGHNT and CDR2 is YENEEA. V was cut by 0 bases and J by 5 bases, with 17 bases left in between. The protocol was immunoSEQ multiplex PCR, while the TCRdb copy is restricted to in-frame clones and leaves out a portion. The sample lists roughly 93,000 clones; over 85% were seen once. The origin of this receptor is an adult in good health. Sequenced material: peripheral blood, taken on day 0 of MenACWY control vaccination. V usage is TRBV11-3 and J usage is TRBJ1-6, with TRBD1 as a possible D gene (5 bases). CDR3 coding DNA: TGTGCCAGCAGCTTAGAGAAGTTTCGACAGTACCATAATTCACCCCTCCACTTT. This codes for CASSLEKFRQYHNSPLHF.